Each of the 31 T cell receptor beta chains below was sequenced from the same sample in a study of vaccination and CD4 T cells after COVID-19 (dated by TCRdb to the early 2020s). The meaning of the sample's treatment or condition label: roughly 11-day PBMC culture with coronavirus spike peptide pools or control peptides (ViraFEST assay). Their antigens are not known. The library was obtained by PCR. Sequencing was performed on an Illumina iSeq 100. TCR sequencing of DNA from cultured CD4+ T cells used the Oncomine TCR Beta short-read assay at the Johns Hopkins FTIC core. TCRdb reanalyzed the raw reads on its own, using fastp at Q25 for trimming and MiXCR for clone calling, and kept in-frame beta chains. Rows are combined by CDR3 protein, so each entry shows the most common genes and DNA. This sample has around 4,200 distinct CDR3 sequences in its table, and over 40% of those were observed once. The ten biggest clones cover less than 20% of the sample.

The sample was CD4+ T cells from blood, cultured in vitro. The receptor source for this set is a human donor who had recovered from COVID-19.

The chain couples TRBV7-9 to TRBJ2-3, with D possibly TRBD1 on 6 matching bases. The germline CDR1 and CDR2 sequences are SEHNR and FQNEAQ (reference sequence). V was pared by 4 bases and J by 11 bases, with 13 bases between. CDR3 size: 12 residues. The CDR3 DNA reads TGTGCCAGCAGCTCCCACCGGGACAAGCAGTATTTT. Translating it yields CASSSHRDKQYF.

This clonotype has only a few counts. This sequence joins TRBV6-1 and TRBJ1-2, with D perhaps matching TRBD1 (5 bases). Germline V gives CDR1 MNHNS, CDR2 SASEGT. Trimming pared 8 bases from V and 4 bases from J, leaving 17 bases between. The CDR3 covers 14 residues. CDR3 in DNA: TGTGCCAGCCACCGGGGGGGAAGCTCCTATGGCTACACCTTC. It yields the protein CASHRGGSSYGYTF.

V usage is TRBV11-2 and J usage is TRBJ1-6; 9 bases agree with TRBD1. The V segment lost 5 bases and the J segment 7 bases; nucleotides outside the gene matches: 6. CDR3 length equals 15 residues. Germline assignment: CDR1 SGHAT and CDR2 FQNNGV. DNA of the CDR3: TGTGCCAGCAGCCACAGGGGGCAGTCGAATTCACCCCTCCACTTT. Residues: CASSHRGQSNSPLHF. The full variable domain, rest sourced from reference TRBV11-2 and TRBJ1-6, is EAGVAQSPRYKIIEKRQSVAFWCNPISGHATLYWYQQILGQGPKLLIQFQNNGVVDDSQLPKDRFSAERLKGVDSTLKIQPAKLEDSAVYLCASSHRGQSNSPLHFGNGTRLTVT.

By its share, this clonotype is large (0.1 to 1%). V is TRBV7-8 and J is TRBJ1-5; 7 bases agree with TRBD1. This CDR3 has 14 amino acids. V was pared by 4 bases and J by 6 bases, with 6 bases of the junction left unmatched. CDR1 is SGHVS, CDR2 FQNEAQ, per germline. The DNA for the CDR3 is TGTGCCAGCAGCTATGACAGGGTAGGTCAGCCCCAGCATTTT. Translation gives CASSYDRVGQPQHF.

This clonotype appeared a few times. V gene TRBV20-1 combines with J gene TRBJ1-6, with a weak D call TRBD1 (5 bases). Germline V gene data show CDR1 as DFQATT and CDR2 as SNEGSKA (reference sequence). This CDR3 has 15 amino acids. The V gene lost 3 bases and the J gene lost 9 bases, with 18 bases spanning the gap. CDR3 sequence (DNA): TGCAGTGCTAGGTCCGATCGGGACGGATTTTCACCCCTCCACTTT. Translation: CSARSDRDGFSPLHF.

The V call is TRBV7-9, the J call TRBJ1-1, with 7 bases lining up with TRBD1. Germline V gene lookup returns CDR1 SEHNR and CDR2 FQNEAQ (reference sequence). J gave up 0 bases and V 5 bases, and 6 bases lay outside the gene matches. The CDR3 length is 15 residues. Here the CDR3 DNA reads TGTGCCAGCAGCCCCCCGGGACAGATGAACACTGAAGCTTTCTTT. Encoded protein: CASSPPGQMNTEAFF.

A single count supports this clonotype. The junction does not match germline at one end; this may be a read error. This rearrangement joins TRBV2 to TRBJ2-7; 11 bases are shared with TRBD2. The CDR3 runs 14 residues. CDR1 and CDR2 from the germline V gene are SNHLY and FYNNEI. The DNA of the CDR3 is TGTGCCAGCAGCGAAGAGACTAGCGGGATCGAGCAGTACTTC. It specifies CASSEETSGIEQYF.

The chain employs TRBV5-4 and TRBJ2-5; TRBD2 matches 9 bases. After removal of 1 base from V and 4 bases from J, the junction contained 5 bases not matched to a gene. The CDR3 is 15 residues long. Germline CDR1 is SGHNT and CDR2 is YYREEE (reference sequence). CDR3 sequence (DNA): TGTGCCAGCAGCTTGCGGCGGGGGGGCGGAGAGACCCAGTACTTC. Amino acids: CASSLRRGGGETQYF.

Here the CDR3 reads CASSLSWRGNQPQHF. CDR3 nucleotide sequence: TGTGCCAGCAGTTTGTCGTGGCGGGGCAATCAGCCCCAGCATTTT. The chain uses TRBV6-5 and TRBJ1-5; D not resolved. Germline V gives CDR1 MNHEY, CDR2 SVGAGI. CDR3 length equals 15 residues. Trimming left V 4 bases short and J 2 bases short, with 12 bases between.

V and J are TRBV6-5 and TRBJ2-7; 10 positions match TRBD2. The germline V gene has CDR1 MNHEY and CDR2 SVGAGI. The CDR3 length is 16 residues. J gave up 5 bases and V 4 bases, and 11 bases lay outside the gene matches. The CDR3: CASSSSRLGLANEQYF. The CDR3 region has the DNA TGTGCCAGCAGTTCCAGCCGTCTGGGACTAGCGAACGAGCAGTACTTC.

The V call is TRBV20-1, the J call TRBJ1-4; 12 positions match TRBD1. CDR1 and CDR2 (germline): DFQATT, SNEGSKA (reference sequence). The CDR3 has 15 amino acids. With 5 bases clipped from V and 7 bases from J, the junction kept 8 bases outside the gene matches. This chain's CDR3 is CSAPDSGQGAEKLFF. For the CDR3, the DNA is TGCAGTGCTCCTGACTCGGGACAGGGGGCTGAAAAACTGTTTTTT.

This chain joins TRBV20-1 and TRBJ1-1, with 7 bases identical to TRBD1. Germline-derived CDR1 and CDR2 are DFQATT and SNEGSKA (reference sequence). The CDR3 is 16 amino acids. J lost 2 bases, V lost 5 bases, and 14 bases had no gene match. CDR3 in DNA: TGCAGTGCTGTCGACAGGGCCAACTTGGCAAACACTGAAGCTTTCTTT. Protein: CSAVDRANLANTEAFF.

This rearrangement joins TRBV20-1 to TRBJ1-4; possible D gene TRBD1, 6 bases. The germline gives CDR1 DFQATT, CDR2 SNEGSKA (reference sequence). The CDR3 is 13 amino acids. V was cut by 2 bases and J by 10 bases, with 14 bases left in between. CDR3 in amino acids: CSARHTQGGKLFF. DNA for the CDR3: TGCAGTGCTAGACATACACAGGGTGGAAAACTGTTTTTT.

The chain recombines TRBV20-1 with TRBJ1-5; TRBD1 matches 10 bases. The CDR3 consists of 14 residues. Germline assignment: CDR1 DFQATT and CDR2 SNEGSKA (reference sequence). V trimming: 3 bases; J trimming: 5 bases; junction bases outside the gene matches: 4. CDR3 amino acids: CSASRGTGDQPQHF. CDR3 DNA: TGCAGTGCTAGCCGTGGGACAGGGGATCAGCCCCAGCATTTT.

Sample share makes this clonotype large (0.1 to 1%). V is TRBV6-1 and J is TRBJ1-2; D gene unclear. The CDR3 covers 12 residues. The V gene lost 6 bases and the J gene lost 8 bases, with 13 bases spanning the gap. The germline gives CDR1 MNHNS, CDR2 SASEGT. As DNA, the CDR3 is TGTGCCAGCAGCAACGGTGGTTTGGGCTACACCTTC. Translation gives CASSNGGLGYTF.

The chain joins TRBV28 to TRBJ1-6; D gene uncertain. V was clipped by 4 bases and J by 0 bases, with 13 bases between them. The germline V gene has CDR1 MDHEN and CDR2 SYDVKM. There are 17 residues in the CDR3. The CDR3 bases are TGTGCCAGCAGTTCGGACGGTGGTTTCTCCTATAATTCACCCCTCCACTTT. Its protein is CASSSDGGFSYNSPLHF.

The rearrangement uses TRBV23-1 and TRBJ1-5, with TRBD1 identical over 9 bases. TRBV23-1 is given ORF status, its function remaining uncertain. Unmatched junction bases numbered 6, after V lost 3 bases and J lost 0 bases. This CDR3 region has 17 residues. CDR3 nucleotide sequence: TGCGCCAGCAGTCAGGGGGACAGGGCGCATAGCAATCAGCCCCAGCATTTT. Protein: CASSQGDRAHSNQPQHF.

Only one count was recorded for this clonotype. The chain joins TRBV7-9 to TRBJ2-1; 9 bases fit TRBD2. Germline V gene sequence: CDR1 SEHNR, CDR2 FQNEAQ (reference sequence). The CDR3 extends over 15 amino acids. The V segment lost 4 bases and the J segment 5 bases; nucleotides outside the gene matches: 6. The CDR3 loop reads CASSSLTSGNNEQFF. The CDR3 region has the DNA TGTGCCAGCAGCTCATTGACTAGCGGAAACAATGAGCAGTTCTTC.

The V and J genes are TRBV28 and TRBJ1-2; possible D gene TRBD1, 6 bases. V was clipped by 7 bases and J by 0 bases, with 9 bases between them. The CDR3 runs to 13 residues. CDR1 and CDR2 (germline): MDHEN, SYDVKM. The CDR3 sequence: CASTPGANYGYTF. In DNA form, the CDR3 reads TGTGCCAGCACCCCAGGGGCTAACTATGGCTACACCTTC.

The J gene is TRBJ1-2, the V gene TRBV18; no clear D. The CDR3 sequence is 14 residues long. Deletions cut 2 bases from V and 13 bases from J, with 20 bases between. Germline V gene lookup returns CDR1 KGHSH and CDR2 LQKENI. CDR3 sequence reads: CASSPDTSATFSTF. For the CDR3, the DNA is TGTGCCAGCTCACCAGACACGTCCGCGACCTTTTCCACCTTC.

The genes are TRBV5-4 and TRBJ1-6; D might be TRBD1 (5 bases). Germline assignment: CDR1 SGHNT and CDR2 YYREEE (reference sequence). The CDR3 length is 15 residues. The ends were cut back, 0 bases at V and 7 bases at J, with 11 bases in the middle. The CDR3 DNA reads TGTGCCAGCAGCTTGGAGGGGACTGGGAATTCACCCCTCCACTTT. It codes for CASSLEGTGNSPLHF.

This chain uses TRBV6-1 with TRBJ2-2, with a possible D match to TRBD1 (5 bases). The germline V gene has CDR1 MNHNS and CDR2 SASEGT. The CDR3 loop spans 13 amino acids. Trimming shortened V by 6 bases and J by 1 base, and 6 bases separated the two germline ends. The CDR3 spells CASRRGNTGELFF. The CDR3 DNA is TGTGCCAGCAGAAGGGGGAACACCGGGGAGCTGTTTTTT.

CDR3 DNA: TGCGCCAGCAGCCAGGCCGTCGGCAGGGGAGGAACTGAAGCTTTCTTT. It specifies CASSQAVGRGGTEAFF. The chain couples TRBV4-3 to TRBJ1-1, with a possible D match to TRBD1 (6 bases). The CDR3 runs to 16 residues. V was cut by 3 bases and J by 5 bases, with 19 bases left in between. Germline lookup yields CDR1 LGHNA and CDR2 YSLEER.

The chain is built from TRBV20-1 and TRBJ1-2; a weak D match, TRBD1 (5 bases). The CDR3 length is 16 residues. V was trimmed by 5 bases and J by 3 bases, leaving 22 bases between them. The germline CDR1 and CDR2 sequences are DFQATT and SNEGSKA (reference sequence). The DNA of the CDR3 is TGCAGTGCTTGGCCCCCGACAGAAGGGCACCACTATGGCTACACCTTC. Translation gives CSAWPPTEGHHYGYTF.

The rearrangement joins TRBV27 to TRBJ2-7, with TRBD2 matching over 10 bases. Germline V gene lookup returns CDR1 MNHEY and CDR2 SMNVEV (reference sequence). Losses at the gene ends were 6 bases for V and 6 bases for J; bases not matched to a gene: 2. CDR3 length equals 12 residues. CDR3 nucleotide sequence: TGTGCCAGCAGGCGGACTAGCGGCGAGCAGTACTTC. Its protein is CASRRTSGEQYF.

CDR3 protein: CASSGWGEGQPQHF. The CDR3 nucleotides read TGTGCCAGCAGTGGTTGGGGTGAGGGTCAGCCCCAGCATTTT. The chain uses TRBV6-1 and TRBJ1-5, with D uncertain. The CDR3 loop spans 14 amino acids. V gave up 4 bases and J gave up 6 bases, with 13 bases separating them. The germline V gene has CDR1 MNHNS and CDR2 SASEGT.

The chain has TRBV10-3 and TRBJ1-3, with a weak D call TRBD1 (5 bases). The CDR3 spans 15 residues. In germline, CDR1 is ENHRY, CDR2 SYGVKD. V lost 2 bases to trimming and J lost 2 bases, with 10 bases between them. CDR3 amino acids: CAISEKQGPGNTIYF. Here the CDR3 DNA reads TGTGCCATCAGTGAGAAGCAGGGCCCTGGAAACACCATATATTTT.

The J gene is TRBJ2-7, the V gene TRBV19; 9 bases fit TRBD1. The CDR3 has 19 residues. The J segment lost 1 base and the V segment lost 1 base, leaving 14 bases of the junction unmatched. The germline V gene has CDR1 LNHDA and CDR2 SQIVND (reference sequence). The CDR3 is CASSIVGDREEMWSYEQYF. As DNA, the CDR3 is TGTGCCAGTAGTATAGTGGGGGACAGGGAAGAGATGTGGTCCTACGAGCAGTACTTC. Drawing the rest from reference TRBV19 and TRBJ2-7, the complete variable domain is DGGITQSPKYLFRKEGQNVTLSCEQNLNHDAMYWYRQDPGQGLRLIYYSQIVNDFQKGDIAEGYSVSREKKESFPLTVTSAQKNPTAFYLCASSIVGDREEMWSYEQYFGPGTRLTVT.

The chain recombines TRBV20-1 with TRBJ2-3; 13 bases are a match to TRBD2. The CDR3 runs to 19 residues. Germline V gene data show CDR1 as DFQATT and CDR2 as SNEGSKA (reference sequence). The J segment lost 4 bases and the V segment lost 0 bases, leaving 13 bases of the junction unmatched. CDR3: CSARDLRLAGGGGPDTQYF. The CDR3 DNA sequence: TGCAGTGCTAGAGATCTGAGACTAGCGGGAGGAGGGGGTCCAGATACGCAGTATTTT.

This clonotype has a handful of counts. The chain couples TRBV10-3 to TRBJ2-1; 11 nucleotides line up with TRBD2. This CDR3 is built from 16 residues. The germline V gene has CDR1 ENHRY and CDR2 SYGVKD. V was pared by 6 bases and J by 5 bases, with 9 bases of the junction left unmatched. The CDR3 DNA reads as TGTGCCATCAGCGGCCAACTAGCGGGAGTTAACAATGAGCAGTTCTTC. This gives the protein CAISGQLAGVNNEQFF.

This clonotype was counted a single time. The chain joins TRBV11-3 to TRBJ2-5; D is perhaps TRBD1 (7 bases). Germline loops: CDR1 SGHNT, CDR2 YENEEA. CDR3 length: 15 amino acids. V lost 5 bases, J lost 5 bases, and 18 bases lay in between. The CDR3, as DNA: TGTGCCAGCAGCCAGGGGGGATCTAGGTGGGAGACCCAGTACTTC. This translates into CASSQGGSRWETQYF. The entire variable domain, with the rest obtained from reference TRBV11-3 and TRBJ2-5, is as follows: EAGVVQSPRYKIIEKKQPVAFWCNPISGHNTLYWYLQNLGQGPELLIRYENEEAVDDSQLPKDRFSAERLKGVDSTLKIQPAELGDSAVYLCASSQGGSRWETQYFGPGTRLLVL.